The next 27 T cell receptor beta chains were all read from a single sample in a study of cytomegalovirus exposure and HLA in healthy donors. PCR used 60 Vbeta primers and 13 Jbeta primers. This table comes from immunoSEQ multiplex PCR, and its TCRdb copy is limited to in-frame clones, with some not included. Here the sample spans roughly 100,000 clones, 71% being singletons. The source material was PBMCs. These receptors originate from a female donor in good health and CMV-seronegative.

The chain recombines TRBV30 with TRBJ1-1, with TRBD1 as a possible D gene (5 bases). With 7 bases removed from V and 4 bases from J, the gap between germline ends came to 16 bases. The CDR3 extends over 13 amino acids. Germline V gene sequence: CDR1 GTSNPN, CDR2 SVGIG (reference sequence). As DNA, the CDR3 is TGTGCCTTAAACTTGATGGGGGGCACTGAAGCTTTCTTT. Translation: CALNLMGGTEAFF.

This clone was counted a few times. V is TRBV4-1 and J is TRBJ2-3; TRBD2 agrees at 8 bases. Germline V CDR1 and CDR2: MGHRA, YSYEKL. This CDR3 is built from 15 residues. V shed 1 base and J 2 bases; nucleotides not matched to a gene: 2. CDR3 DNA: TGCGCCAGCAGCCAAGGACTAGCGTTCACAGATACGCAGTATTTT. This codes for CASSQGLAFTDTQYF.

V is TRBV27 and J is TRBJ2-7; the D gene is possibly TRBD2 (5 bases). In germline, CDR1 is MNHEY, CDR2 SMNVEV (reference sequence). V lost 5 bases and J 3 bases, leaving 14 bases between the germline ends. This CDR3 has 14 residues. This CDR3 is CASSLHPGVYEQYF. CDR3 in DNA: TGTGCCAGCAGTCTACACCCCGGGGTCTACGAGCAGTACTTC.

The CDR3 DNA sequence: TGTGCCAGCAGCCGCCGAGCGGGAGTCGGTAATGAGCAGTTCTTC. Its protein is CASSRRAGVGNEQFF. The V gene is TRBV11-3, the J gene TRBJ2-1; 8 bases fit TRBD2. The V and J ends lost 5 bases and 7 bases, in that order; junction bases with no gene match: 10. CDR1 and CDR2 (germline): SGHNT, YENEEA. This CDR3 is built from 15 residues.

The rearrangement uses TRBV29-1 and TRBJ2-3, with 13 bases identical to TRBD2. This CDR3 comprises 15 residues. In germline, CDR1 is SQVTM, CDR2 ANQGSEA. Unmatched junction bases numbered 7, after V lost 5 bases and J lost 5 bases. Written as DNA, the CDR3 is TGCAGCGTTCCCGGGACTAGCGGGATGGGAGATACGCAGTATTTT. Translated, it gives CSVPGTSGMGDTQYF.

In its sample, this clone was seen once. V is TRBV14 and J is TRBJ1-1; TRBD1 is a possible D gene (5 bases). This CDR3 is 14 amino acids long. V lost 0 bases and J lost 12, with 17 bases in between. CDR1 SGHDN and CDR2 FVKESK come from the germline V gene. The CDR3 DNA follows: TGTGCCAGCAGCCAAGAGAACCGGGGGTCGAGGCCTTTCTTT. Translation: CASSQENRGSRPFF.

The genes are TRBV6-5 and TRBJ2-1; 13 bases align to TRBD2. The V gene end was trimmed by 6 bases and the J gene end by 10 bases; junction bases not matched to a gene: 9. Germline CDR1 reads MNHEY; CDR2 reads SVGAGI. This CDR3 has 15 amino acids. The CDR3 here is CASSKTSGRSGEQFF. CDR3 nucleotides: TGTGCCAGCAGCAAGACTAGCGGGAGGTCAGGAGAGCAGTTCTTC.

The count of this clone is one. The CDR3 protein is CASSFGTGAHEQYF. CDR3 sequence (DNA): TGTGCCAGCAGCTTTGGGACAGGGGCGCACGAGCAGTACTTC. The V call is TRBV11-2, the J call TRBJ2-7; 10 bases fit TRBD1. The CDR3 loop spans 14 amino acids. Trimming at V came to 3 bases and at J to 5 bases, leaving 4 bases not matched to a gene. The germline V gene has CDR1 SGHAT and CDR2 FQNNGV. Complete variable domain (other parts from reference TRBV11-2 and TRBJ2-7): EAGVAQSPRYKIIEKRQSVAFWCNPISGHATLYWYQQILGQGPKLLIQFQNNGVVDDSQLPKDRFSAERLKGVDSTLKIQPAKLEDSAVYLCASSFGTGAHEQYFGPGTRLTVT.

V gene TRBV4-2 combines with J gene TRBJ1-5; possibly TRBD1 for D (6 bases). Trimming removed 1 base from V and 6 bases from J, with 10 bases in between. The germline V gene has CDR1 LGHNA and CDR2 YNFKEQ. The CDR3 runs to 14 residues. CDR3 residues: CASSQGRGGQPQHF. The CDR3 bases are TGTGCCAGCAGCCAAGGAAGAGGGGGTCAGCCCCAGCATTTT.

This chain links TRBV11-3 with TRBJ2-3, with 9 bases lining up with TRBD2. Trimming at V came to 2 bases and at J to 8 bases, leaving 11 bases not matched to a gene. CDR1 and CDR2 (germline): SGHNT, YENEEA. The CDR3 runs 16 residues. The CDR3 loop reads CASSLRASGILATQYF. DNA for the CDR3: TGTGCCAGCAGCTTAAGGGCTAGCGGGATCCTAGCTACGCAGTATTTT.

This clone was seen only a few times. The chain recombines TRBV30 with TRBJ1-5; D is uncertain. This CDR3 spans 15 amino acids. Germline V gene data show CDR1 as GTSNPN and CDR2 as SVGIG (reference sequence). Trimming removed 2 bases at V and 4 bases at J, with 15 bases between. CDR3 residues: CAWSPGRRGNQPQHF. CDR3 in DNA: TGTGCCTGGAGTCCTGGGAGGCGCGGGAATCAGCCCCAGCATTTT.

The chain couples TRBV5-4 to TRBJ2-3, with TRBD2 identical over 7 bases. Germline-derived CDR1 and CDR2 are SGHNT and YYREEE (reference sequence). After removal of 0 bases from V and 0 bases from J, the junction contained 4 bases not matched to a gene. The CDR3 loop spans 16 amino acids. CDR3 residues: CASSLAPSGSTDTQYF. CDR3 nucleotide sequence: TGTGCCAGCAGCTTGGCTCCTAGCGGAAGCACAGATACGCAGTATTTT.

The gene calls are TRBV10-2 and TRBJ2-7; possible D gene TRBD2, 5 bases. The V end was cut by 6 bases, the J end by 2 bases, with 14 bases between. CDR3 size: 14 residues. Germline V gives CDR1 WSHSY, CDR2 SAAADI. In nucleotides, the CDR3 is TGCGCCAGCAGCAACCGGGTCGGGACCTACGAGCAGTACTTC. This codes for CASSNRVGTYEQYF.

The CDR3 loop reads CASSNGGSYNEQFF. CDR3 DNA: TGTGCCAGCAGCAACGGGGGGTCCTACAATGAGCAGTTCTTC. This chain joins TRBV7-3 and TRBJ2-1; 7 positions match TRBD2. The ends lost 5 bases at V and 1 base at J; junction bases unmatched: 2. Germline-derived CDR1 and CDR2 are SGHTA and FQGTGA. This CDR3 region has 14 residues.

The rearrangement uses TRBV6-5 and TRBJ2-7; possibly TRBD2 for D (6 bases). The germline V gene has CDR1 MNHEY and CDR2 SVGAGI. The CDR3 runs to 16 residues. V was shortened by 2 bases and J by 7 bases, with 21 bases between the two germline ends. The chain's CDR3 is CASSYNPGQAAGEQYF. The CDR3 region has the DNA TGTGCCAGCAGTTACAATCCGGGCCAGGCTGCGGGAGAGCAGTACTTC.

This clone was recorded a few times. The rearrangement joins TRBV28 to TRBJ1-2; D uncertain. Trimming stripped 4 bases from V and 3 bases from J, with 15 bases between. This CDR3 spans 15 amino acids. Germline V gene sequence: CDR1 MDHEN, CDR2 SYDVKM. This chain's CDR3 is CASSSPPGGHYGYTF. The CDR3 DNA is TGTGCCAGCAGTTCTCCCCCCGGAGGACACTATGGCTACACCTTC.

The chain couples TRBV15 to TRBJ2-7; 9 bases match TRBD2. Germline V gives CDR1 LNHNV, CDR2 YYDKDF (reference sequence). The length of the CDR3 is 14 residues. Trimming took 4 bases from V and 6 from J; bases not matched to a gene: 7. The CDR3 loop reads CATSNSIAGAEQYF. The CDR3 nucleotides are TGTGCCACCAGCAACTCGATAGCGGGAGCCGAGCAGTACTTC. Based on the CDR3 plus reference TRBV15 and TRBJ2-7, the full variable domain is DAMVIQNPRYQVTQFGKPVTLSCSQTLNHNVMYWYQQKSSQAPKLLFHYYDKDFNNEADTPDNFQSRRPNTSFCFLDIRSPGLGDTAMYLCATSNSIAGAEQYFGPGTRLTVT.

The gene calls are TRBV5-1 and TRBJ2-1; D is unresolved. The CDR3 spans 15 residues. Deletions cut 1 base from V and 6 bases from J, with 14 bases between. Germline V gene lookup returns CDR1 SGHRS and CDR2 YFSETQ. In DNA, the CDR3 is TGCGCCAGCAGCTTGTTTTTTTCGAGTTCCAATGAGCAGTTCTTC. This translates into CASSLFFSSSNEQFF.

The genes are TRBV6-6 and TRBJ1-1; D is uncertain. Germline loops: CDR1 MNHNY, CDR2 SVGAGI (reference sequence). V was shortened by 10 bases and J by 7 bases, with 13 bases between the two germline ends. The CDR3 length is 11 residues. The CDR3 loop is CATPTPNEAFF. CDR3 sequence (DNA): TGTGCCACCCCAACACCAAATGAAGCTTTCTTT.

V usage is TRBV19 and J usage is TRBJ2-6; D perhaps matches TRBD1 (5 bases). Germline lookup yields CDR1 LNHDA and CDR2 SQIVND (reference sequence). The CDR3 totals 14 residues. V lost 10 bases, J lost 2 bases, and 12 bases lay in between. CDR3 nucleotide sequence: TGTGCCACCGGAGTGGGGCCTGGGGCCAACGTCCTGACTTTC. Translation: CATGVGPGANVLTF.

The genes are TRBV28 and TRBJ2-1; possibly TRBD1 for D (6 bases). Per the germline V gene, CDR1 is MDHEN and CDR2 is SYDVKM. The CDR3 spans 15 residues. V lost 4 bases, J lost 2 bases, and 12 bases lay in between. The CDR3 DNA sequence: TGTGCCAGCAGTTCCCGGACAGAACCCTACAATGAGCAGTTCTTC. As protein: CASSSRTEPYNEQFF.

This clone was seen a few times. This chain uses TRBV2 with TRBJ1-5; 7 bases match TRBD1. V was clipped by 4 bases and J by 0 bases; unmatched bases: 9. Germline CDR1 is SNHLY and CDR2 is FYNNEI. CDR3 size: 17 residues. CDR3 sequence (DNA): TGTGCCAGCAGTGGAACCGGGACAGTTTATAGCAATCAGCCCCAGCATTTT. Translation gives CASSGTGTVYSNQPQHF.

V gene TRBV7-6 combines with J gene TRBJ1-1; D may be TRBD1 (6 bases). Germline loops: CDR1 SGHVS, CDR2 FNYEAQ. Trimming took 7 bases from V and 3 from J, leaving 15 bases between them. The CDR3 has 14 residues. The CDR3 is CASNPIGGDTEAFF. CDR3 coding DNA: TGTGCCAGCAACCCAATAGGGGGGGACACTGAAGCTTTCTTT.

The rearrangement joins TRBV29-1 to TRBJ2-7; 7 nucleotides line up with TRBD2. The junction had 6 bases not matched to a gene; V was cut back by 2 bases and J by 5 bases. Germline loops: CDR1 SQVTM, CDR2 ANQGSEA. This CDR3 has 13 amino acids. The CDR3 sequence is CSVERLAEDEQYF. DNA of the CDR3: TGCAGCGTTGAAAGACTAGCCGAGGACGAGCAGTACTTC.

The rearrangement links TRBV28 to TRBJ2-7; no clear D gene. The germline V gene encodes CDR1 MDHEN and CDR2 SYDVKM. V shed 2 bases and J shed 3 bases, with 8 bases lying between them. The CDR3 is 13 residues long. The CDR3 sequence: CASSLGRRYEQYF. CDR3 DNA sequence: TGTGCCAGCAGTTTAGGCAGGCGCTACGAGCAGTACTTC.

The chain carries TRBV18 and TRBJ2-1; 9 nucleotides match TRBD2. Germline CDR1 reads KGHSH; CDR2 reads LQKENI. The CDR3 loop spans 16 amino acids. V shed 0 bases, J shed 4 bases, and the junction held 4 bases outside the gene matches. CDR3 region: CASSPPGLARYNEQFF. The CDR3, as DNA: TGTGCCAGCTCACCACCGGGACTAGCACGGTACAATGAGCAGTTCTTC.

The chain couples TRBV18 to TRBJ1-1; D call uncertain. This CDR3 has 15 residues. Between the trimmed V and J ends, which lost 5 bases and 1 base, there was a span of 14 bases. Germline assignment: CDR1 KGHSH and CDR2 LQKENI. The CDR3 DNA is TGTGCCAGCTCAGCGAGCGGGAGCGGGAACACTGAAGCTTTCTTT. As protein: CASSASGSGNTEAFF.